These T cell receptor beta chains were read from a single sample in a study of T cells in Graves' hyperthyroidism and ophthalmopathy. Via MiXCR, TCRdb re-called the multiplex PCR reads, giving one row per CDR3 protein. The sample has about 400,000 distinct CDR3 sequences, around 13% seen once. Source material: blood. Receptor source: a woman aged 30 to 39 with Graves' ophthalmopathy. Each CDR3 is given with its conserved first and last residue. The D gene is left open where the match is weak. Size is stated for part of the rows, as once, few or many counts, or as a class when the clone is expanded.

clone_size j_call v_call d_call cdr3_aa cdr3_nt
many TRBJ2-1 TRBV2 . CATSPGRDFFYNEQFF TGTGCCACCTCCCCCGGAAGGGACTTCTTCTACAATGAGCAGTTCTTC
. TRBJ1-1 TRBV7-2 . CASSLEWRGGTEAFF TGTGCCAGCAGCTTGGAGTGGCGGGGTGGTACTGAAGCTTTCTTT
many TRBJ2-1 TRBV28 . CASRPTGTAFEQFF TGTGCCAGCAGACCTACCGGGACGGCTTTTGAGCAGTTCTTC
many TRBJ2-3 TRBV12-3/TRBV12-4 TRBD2 CASTLNRLAGGTSTDTQYF TGTGCCAGCACCCTCAATCGACTAGCGGGGGGTACTAGCACAGATACGCAGTATTTT
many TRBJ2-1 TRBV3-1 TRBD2 CASSPGLREQFF TGTGCCAGCAGCCCGGGACTACGTGAGCAGTTCTTC
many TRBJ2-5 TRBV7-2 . CASSLEPSYRQETQYF TGTGCCAGCAGCTTAGAACCCTCCTACAGACAAGAGACCCAGTACTTC
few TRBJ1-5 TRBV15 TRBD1 CASRQGWGSNQPQHF TGTGCCAGCAGACAGGGTTGGGGTAGCAATCAGCCCCAGCATTTT
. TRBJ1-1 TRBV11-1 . CASSHKTEAFF TGTGCCAGCAGCCACAAGACTGAAGCTTTCTTT
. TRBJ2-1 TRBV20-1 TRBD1 CSASGDRDRGGHEQFF TGCAGTGCTAGTGGGGACAGGGACAGGGGCGGCCATGAGCAGTTCTTC
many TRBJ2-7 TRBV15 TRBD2 CATSRDLGGAGEQYF TGTGCCACCAGCAGAGATCTCGGGGGGGCTGGCGAGCAGTACTTC
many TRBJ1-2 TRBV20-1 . CSAADYTF TGCAGTGCCGCCGACTACACCTTC
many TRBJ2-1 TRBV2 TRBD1 CASSLGQGYGDEQFF TGTGCCAGCAGCCTTGGACAGGGATATGGAGATGAGCAGTTCTTC
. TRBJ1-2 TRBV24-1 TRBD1 CATSDPRGVYGYTF TGTGCCACCAGTGATCCCAGGGGGGTCTATGGCTACACCTTC
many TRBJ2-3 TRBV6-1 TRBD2 CASSPNVASGSTDTQYF TGTGCCAGCAGCCCTAACGTGGCTAGCGGTAGCACAGATACGCAGTATTTT
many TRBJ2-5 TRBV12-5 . CASGFSGETQYF TGTGCTAGTGGTTTTAGTGGGGAGACCCAGTACTTC
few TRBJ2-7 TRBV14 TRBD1 CASYEGTGELYEQYF TGTGCCAGCTACGAGGGGACAGGGGAGCTCTACGAGCAGTACTTC
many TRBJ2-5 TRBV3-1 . CASTLGLFGETQYF TGTGCCAGCACCCTAGGTTTGTTTGGGGAGACCCAGTACTTC
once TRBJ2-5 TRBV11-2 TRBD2 CASSLDRGGLAGKETQYF TGTGCCAGCAGCTTAGATCGGGGGGGACTAGCGGGGAAGGAGACCCAGTACTTC
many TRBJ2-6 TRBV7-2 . CASSLDRNVLTF TGTGCCAGCAGCTTGGACAGAAACGTCCTGACTTTC
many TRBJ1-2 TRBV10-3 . CAISELWGYGYTF TGTGCCATCAGTGAACTTTGGGGCTATGGCTACACCTTC
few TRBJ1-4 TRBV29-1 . CSVSPPPATNEKLFF TGCAGCGTTTCCCCCCCCCCAGCAACTAATGAAAAACTGTTTTTT
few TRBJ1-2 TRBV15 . CATSRGGGYGYTF TGTGCCACCAGCAGGGGGGGCGGCTATGGCTACACCTTC
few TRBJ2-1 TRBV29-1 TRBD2 CSVWTSGGFSYNEQFF TGCAGCGTATGGACTAGCGGGGGGTTCTCCTACAATGAGCAGTTCTTC
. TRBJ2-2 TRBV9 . CASSAGAGWLNTGELFF TGTGCCAGCAGCGCCGGGGCCGGTTGGTTGAACACCGGGGAGCTGTTTTTT
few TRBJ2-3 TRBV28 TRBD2 CASSPGVAGGLSTGTQYF TGTGCCAGCAGTCCCGGGGTAGCGGGGGGCCTTAGCACAGGTACGCAGTATTTT
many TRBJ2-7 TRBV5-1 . CASRLTATYSYEQYF TGCGCCAGCAGATTGACGGCCACTTACTCCTACGAGCAGTACTTC